The 11 T cell receptor beta chains below were found in one sample sequenced in a study of monozygotic twins with inflammatory bowel disease. Each CDR3 protein gets one entry in TCRdb, which reprocessed the 5' RACE reads and gives no DNA. This table holds about 380,000 distinct CDR3 sequences. The sequencing sample was made of blood. Receptor source: a human donor with ulcerative colitis or Crohn's disease, or a healthy co-twin of an affected twin (not recorded which).

The V call is TRBV6-5, the J call TRBJ2-5; there is no DNA to check the TCRdb D call of TRBD1. The CDR3 is 13 amino acids. The germline gives CDR1 MNHEY, CDR2 SVGAGI. CDR3 region: CASSLDIKETQYF.

J is TRBJ2-2 and V is TRBV7-8. The CDR3 is made up of 13 amino acids. The germline V gene has CDR1 SGHVS and CDR2 FQNEAQ. CDR3 sequence reads: CASSFSPPRELFF.

The V call is TRBV14, the J call TRBJ2-1; TCRdb's assignment of TRBD2 cannot be checked, as there is no DNA. This CDR3 is 12 amino acids long. CDR1 is SGHDN and CDR2 is FVKESK in the germline V gene. CDR3 loop: CASSQVRRAQFF.

The chain uses TRBV7-2 and TRBJ2-1; TCRdb outputs TRBD1, but without DNA this stays unchecked. The CDR3 covers 15 residues. Looked up from germline, CDR1 is SGHTA and CDR2 is FQGNSA. The chain's CDR3 is CASSLARDRSNEQFF.

The V and J genes are TRBV12-3 or TRBV12-4 and TRBJ2-5. The CDR3 has 13 amino acids. CDR3 sequence: CASSLGREETQYF.

The chain has TRBV5-1 and TRBJ2-3; TCRdb's D call, TRBD2, is unchecked because there is no DNA. The CDR3 runs to 16 residues. Per the germline V gene, CDR1 is SGHRS and CDR2 is YFSETQ. CDR3 residues: CASSLVLAGDPDTQYF.

The V call is TRBV4-3, the J call TRBJ1-6; TCRdb calls TRBD1, which cannot be checked without DNA. Germline V gene data show CDR1 as LGHNA and CDR2 as YSLEER. The CDR3 totals 12 residues. Here the CDR3 reads CASSQVGAPLHF.

The chain uses TRBV29-1 and TRBJ2-5; with no DNA, the TCRdb D assignment of TRBD1 cannot be verified. The CDR3 contains 13 residues. Germline V gene sequence: CDR1 SQVTM, CDR2 ANQGSEA. CDR3 sequence reads: CSVDSRGQETQYF.

This chain links TRBV7-2 with TRBJ2-7; the D call of TRBD1 rests on TCRdb alone, since no DNA is present to check it. This CDR3 has 14 amino acids. Per germline, CDR1 SGHTA and CDR2 FQGNSA. CDR3 region: CASSRTGALHEQYF.

CDR3 sequence: CASSLIGTAYSNQPQHF. V gene TRBV6-2 or TRBV6-3 combines with J gene TRBJ1-5; lacking DNA, the TRBD1 call made by TCRdb goes unchecked. Germline V CDR1 and CDR2: MNHEY, SVGEGT. CDR3 length: 17 amino acids.

The chain recombines TRBV7-9 with TRBJ1-6; no DNA is available, so the TRBD1 call from TCRdb remains unchecked. The CDR3 extends over 15 amino acids. CDR1 is SEHNR, CDR2 FQNEAQ, per germline (reference sequence). CDR3: CASSLIDRRNSPLHF.